The clone carrying this T cell receptor beta chain was seen a few times. Its antigen remains unknown. In the same sample, other DNA sequences code for this CDR3. The sample comes from a study of cytomegalovirus exposure and HLA in healthy donors. Study-wide results and caveats: Later, TCR association rates were found to vary by HLA locus, highest for DRB1 and lowest for HLA-C. For most TCR beta V segments, an earlier analysis put the productive rate at about 87% or about 30% of the time. V- and J-gene trimming of TCR beta was linked (in a later analysis) to a missense DCLRE1C variant.

The PCR made use of 60 Vbeta and 13 Jbeta primers. Profiled with immunoSEQ multiplex PCR; TCRdb holds only in-frame clones, not every one. This table holds about 170,000 clones, around 62% found once. The V end lost 2 bases, the J end lost 2 bases, and 10 bases lay between the germline ends. Germline loops: CDR1 SGHVS, CDR2 FQNEAQ. The CDR3 consists of 14 residues. Sequencing was carried out using PBMCs. This rearrangement joins TRBV7-8 to TRBJ2-7; D may be TRBD1 (5 bases). This receptor was taken from a man aged 40-49 years in good health and CMV-seronegative. CDR3 DNA sequence: TGTGCCAGCAGCTTAAAACAACAGGCCTACGAGCAGTACTTC. Amino acid sequence: CASSLKQQAYEQYF. Full variable domain (rest looked up from reference TRBV7-8 and TRBJ2-7): GAGVSQSPRYKVAKRGQDVALRCDPISGHVSLFWYQQALGQGPEFLTYFQNEAQLDKSGLPSDRFFAERPEGSVSTLKIQRTQQEDSAVYLCASSLKQQAYEQYFGPGTRLTVT.